The 30 T cell receptor beta chains given below trace back to one sample, sequenced in a study of human T cells and chemical hapten exposure (TCRdb year 2021). The sample's time point, from its label and the paper: patch test 3, about 24 weeks after DPC sensitization. Interpreted using the paper, the treatment or condition label stands for: therapeutic diphenylcyclopropenone sensitization with weekly scalp DPC. The library was built by means of RACE. The instrument given in TCRdb is NextSeq 500. The public reads were reprocessed in TCRdb via fastp at Q25 and MiXCR, keeping in-frame beta chains. Every CDR3 protein is listed once, alongside the most common genes and DNA of its rows. Recorded for this sample are more than 85,000 distinct CDR3 sequences; under 35% of them occurred a single time. Together, the top ten hold around 2.5% of the sample. The material was whole blood, obtained in connection with sensitization to the hapten diphenylcyclopropenone (DPC). The source of these receptors is a man between 40 and 49 years old with alopecia areata. Some clones in this sample may be carry-over from other donors' samples.

This rearrangement joins TRBV4-2 to TRBJ2-5; D is undetermined. The V gene's germline CDR1 is LGHNA and CDR2 YNFKEQ. The ends were cut back, 3 bases at V and 2 bases at J, with 4 bases in the middle. This CDR3 contains 12 residues. CDR3 DNA: TGTGCCAGCAGCCAGATGCAAGAGACCCAGTACTTC. Translation gives CASSQMQETQYF.

The chain recombines TRBV28 with TRBJ2-7, with TRBD2 identical over 11 bases. Per germline, CDR1 MDHEN and CDR2 SYDVKM. J lost 1 base, V lost 6 bases, and 20 bases had no gene match. CDR3 length: 20 amino acids. The CDR3 reads CASSLPPGQILAGGSYEQYF. CDR3 nucleotides: TGTGCCAGCAGCCTCCCTCCGGGACAGATCTTAGCGGGAGGGTCCTACGAGCAGTACTTC.

For this clonotype: An end of the junction differs from the germline gene, which may be a read error. In nucleotides, the CDR3 is TGCGCTAGCAGGGCCCCACCTGGGGATACGCAGTATTTT. This translates into CASRAPPGDTQYF. The chain has TRBV5-1 and TRBJ2-3, with a tentative D call TRBD1 (5 bases). The CDR3 loop spans 13 amino acids. CDR1 SGHRS and CDR2 YFSETQ come from the germline V gene.

The rearrangement uses TRBV6-6 and TRBJ1-4; tentative D call: TRBD1 (5 bases). V was trimmed by 8 bases and J by 3 bases, leaving 13 bases between them. There are 14 residues in the CDR3. Germline assignment: CDR1 MNHNY and CDR2 SVGAGI (reference sequence). CDR3 sequence reads: CASVGGFANEKLFF. The CDR3, as DNA: TGTGCCAGCGTGGGGGGGTTCGCTAATGAAAAACTGTTTTTT.

This chain connects TRBV4-1 to TRBJ1-2; the match to TRBD1 covers 9 bases. The CDR3 is made up of 16 amino acids. Germline CDR1 is MGHRA and CDR2 is YSYEKL. V lost 0 bases and J lost 4; bases outside the gene matches: 6. CDR3 nucleotides: TGCGCCAGCAGCCAAGATGCGGACAGGGGAGTCTATGGCTACACCTTC. Its protein product is CASSQDADRGVYGYTF.

The chain couples TRBV25-1 to TRBJ2-7; D gene uncertain. Trimming took off 7 bases at V and 1 base at J, with 14 bases between the two ends. The CDR3 has 14 residues. Looked up from germline, CDR1 is MGHDK and CDR2 is SYGVNS. CDR3 protein: CASNELGSSYEQYF. The CDR3 nucleotides read TGTGCCAGCAACGAATTAGGGTCATCCTACGAGCAGTACTTC.

Worth noting for this clonotype: A much bigger clone sits one base away, suggesting this may be a read error. The CDR3 region is CASTSGSTDTQYF. In DNA, the CDR3 is TGTGCCAGCACTAGCGGGAGCACAGATACGCAGTATTTT. This rearrangement joins TRBV28 to TRBJ2-3; 8 positions agree with TRBD2. The germline V gene encodes CDR1 MDHEN and CDR2 SYDVKM. V dropped 7 bases and J dropped 0; count of bases not matched to a gene: 0. The CDR3 has 13 amino acids.

Many counts were recorded for this clonotype. This chain connects TRBV5-1 to TRBJ2-4, with 9 nucleotides matching TRBD2. The V segment lost 2 bases and the J segment 7 bases; nucleotides outside the gene matches: 4. In germline, CDR1 is SGHRS, CDR2 YFSETQ. This CDR3 has 14 amino acids. CDR3 loop: CASSFSSGANIQYF. The CDR3 DNA sequence: TGCGCCAGCAGCTTCTCTAGCGGGGCTAACATTCAGTACTTC.

This clonotype appeared a few times. The V gene is TRBV7-2, the J gene TRBJ2-3, with 8 bases matching TRBD2. The CDR3 spans 16 residues. Germline assignment: CDR1 SGHTA and CDR2 FQGNSA. V gave up 4 bases and J gave up 4 bases; unmatched junction bases: 10. This CDR3 is CASSYRSGSRADTQYF. DNA of the CDR3: TGTGCCAGCAGCTACCGAAGCGGGAGTCGGGCAGATACGCAGTATTTT. Filled out from reference TRBV7-2 and TRBJ2-3, the complete variable domain reads GAGVSQSPSNKVTEKGKDVELRCDPISGHTALYWYRQSLGQGLEFLIYFQGNSAPDKSGLPSDRFSAERTGGSVSTLTIQRTQQEDSAVYLCASSYRSGSRADTQYFGPGTRLTVL.

This clonotype was observed a few times. The chain couples TRBV7-9 to TRBJ1-1; D uncertain. Trimming left V 5 bases short and J 0 bases short, with 13 bases between. The germline gives CDR1 SEHNR, CDR2 FQNEAQ (reference sequence). There are 15 residues in the CDR3. DNA of the CDR3: TGTGCCAGCAGCCCAAAGGCGACCTTGAACACTGAAGCTTTCTTT. Translating gives CASSPKATLNTEAFF.

This clonotype was found a few times. V usage is TRBV7-3 and J usage is TRBJ2-2; a possible D gene is TRBD2 (6 bases). The CDR3 is 15 amino acids. Trimming removed 5 bases at V and 4 bases at J, with 14 bases between. Germline CDR1 and CDR2: SGHTA and FQGTGA. The CDR3, as DNA: TGTGCCAGCAGCCCCCCCACTAGCCGCACCGGGGAGCTGTTTTTT. It encodes CASSPPTSRTGELFF.

The chain has TRBV7-2 and TRBJ2-2; possible D gene TRBD2, 6 bases. Trimming took 7 bases from V and 5 from J, leaving 8 bases between them. Germline CDR1 SGHTA, CDR2 FQGNSA. This CDR3 has 12 amino acids. The CDR3 protein is CASNRETGELFF. The CDR3 DNA follows: TGTGCCAGCAACCGGGAGACCGGGGAGCTGTTTTTT.

The gene calls are TRBV12-3 or TRBV12-4 and TRBJ1-1; D possibly corresponds to TRBD1 (5 bases). The CDR3 runs to 15 residues. V shed 5 bases and J shed 4 bases, with 17 bases lying between them. This CDR3 reads CASSHNGGEGTEAFF. CDR3 bases: TGTGCCAGCAGTCATAATGGGGGGGAGGGCACTGAAGCTTTCTTT.

This sequence joins TRBV18 and TRBJ2-3; unclear D gene. The length of the CDR3 is 13 residues. Germline values: CDR1 KGHSH, CDR2 LQKENI. The V end lost 3 bases, the J end lost 15 bases, and 19 bases lay between the germline ends. This CDR3 is CASSPPSMYATYF. The CDR3 nucleotides are TGTGCCAGCTCACCCCCGTCCATGTACGCAACATATTTT.

J is TRBJ2-7 and V is TRBV6-6; a weak D match, TRBD2 (6 bases). This CDR3 is 12 amino acids long. The V gene lost 5 bases and the J gene lost 5 bases, with 10 bases spanning the gap. Looked up from germline, CDR1 is MNHNY and CDR2 is SVGAGI (reference sequence). The CDR3 sequence: CASSRESHEQYF. The CDR3 DNA sequence: TGTGCCAGCAGTCGGGAGTCCCACGAGCAGTACTTC.

This sequence joins TRBV7-3 and TRBJ1-3, with D possibly matching TRBD1 (6 bases). The CDR3 sequence is 15 residues long. With 5 bases removed from V and 0 bases from J, the gap between germline ends came to 11 bases. The germline CDR1 and CDR2 sequences are SGHTA and FQGTGA. This CDR3 is CASSPQGSSGNTIYF. The CDR3 DNA follows: TGTGCCAGCAGCCCACAGGGAAGCTCTGGAAACACCATATATTTT.

This clonotype came up a few times. The J gene is TRBJ2-1, the V gene TRBV4-2; 7 bases fit TRBD2. J lost 1 base, V lost 1 base, and 7 bases had no gene match. Germline lookup yields CDR1 LGHNA and CDR2 YNFKEQ. The CDR3 sequence is 17 residues long. The CDR3 DNA sequence: TGTGCCAGCAGCCAAGGGTCGTGGGGGGGATCCTACAATGAGCAGTTCTTC. Amino acids: CASSQGSWGGSYNEQFF.

V is TRBV28 and J is TRBJ1-2; 8 nucleotides line up with TRBD1. V lost 9 bases and J lost 7; bases outside the gene matches: 7. This CDR3 spans 12 amino acids. CDR1 and CDR2 (germline): MDHEN, SYDVKM. CDR3 protein: CASYQGAGGYTF. The DNA for the CDR3 is TGTGCCAGTTATCAGGGGGCTGGTGGCTACACCTTC.

In this sample, this clonotype turned up a few times. The CDR3 region has the DNA TGTGCCAGCAGCGACAGTACGAACACCATATATTTT. This gives the protein CASSDSTNTIYF. The V gene is TRBV6-6, the J gene TRBJ1-3, with D tentatively TRBD1 (5 bases). CDR1 and CDR2 (germline): MNHNY, SVGAGI (reference sequence). The CDR3 is 12 residues long. Trimming stripped 6 bases from V and 7 bases from J, with 10 bases between.

This clonotype was counted many times. V and J are TRBV5-6 and TRBJ2-4; D may correspond to TRBD1 or TRBD2 (6 bases each). The germline gives CDR1 SGHDT, CDR2 YYEEEE. The CDR3 totals 14 residues. V dropped 4 bases and J dropped 5 bases, with 13 bases sitting between them. For the CDR3, the DNA is TGTGCCAGCAGCCGGGCAGGGGAGGAAAACATTCAGTACTTC. Protein sequence: CASSRAGEENIQYF.

V is TRBV27 and J is TRBJ2-1, with D unresolved. Germline CDR1 is MNHEY and CDR2 is SMNVEV (reference sequence). Trimming pared 5 bases from V and 8 bases from J, leaving 16 bases between. The CDR3 runs to 14 residues. The CDR3 DNA reads as TGTGCCAGCAGTCCGACTCCCGTAGCACATGAGCAGTTCTTC. This codes for CASSPTPVAHEQFF.

The chain joins TRBV20-1 to TRBJ2-1, with D perhaps matching TRBD1 or TRBD2 (6 bases each). V gave up 6 bases and J gave up 8 bases, with 23 bases separating them. Germline V gene data show CDR1 as DFQATT and CDR2 as SNEGSKA (reference sequence). The CDR3 is 15 amino acids. The DNA of the CDR3 is TGCAGTGCAACCCAATCGCGCGCGAGGGGGGATGAGCAGTTCTTC. This codes for CSATQSRARGDEQFF.

The chain is built from TRBV13 and TRBJ1-1; a weak D match, TRBD1 (5 bases). Trimming removed 10 bases from V and 6 bases from J, with 18 bases in between. CDR1 is PRHDT, CDR2 FYEKMQ, per germline (reference sequence). The CDR3 totals 13 residues. The CDR3 loop is CATSYRRGSEAFF. Here the CDR3 DNA reads TGTGCCACATCCTACAGGCGGGGTTCTGAAGCTTTCTTT.

This clonotype occurred a few times. J is TRBJ2-7 and V is TRBV6-2 or TRBV6-3; D is ambiguous. V was cut by 6 bases and J by 5 bases, with 8 bases left in between. The CDR3 contains 11 residues. The germline V gene encodes CDR1 MNHEY and CDR2 SVGEGT. The CDR3 loop is CASSLDHEQYV. The CDR3 DNA follows: TGTGCCAGCAGCCTGGACCACGAGCAGTACGTC.

This chain uses TRBV5-1 with TRBJ2-5; D is unclear. Germline loops: CDR1 SGHRS, CDR2 YFSETQ. V lost 0 bases and J 3 bases, leaving 12 bases between the germline ends. This CDR3 is 15 amino acids long. CDR3 region: CASSLAPGVEETQYF. Here the CDR3 DNA reads TGCGCCAGCAGCTTGGCACCTGGGGTAGAAGAGACCCAGTACTTC.

This clonotype was detected only a few times. This chain joins TRBV18 and TRBJ1-5; the D is unclear. From germline, CDR1 is KGHSH and CDR2 LQKENI. The ends were cut back, 3 bases at V and 7 bases at J, with 10 bases in the middle. The CDR3 sequence is 13 residues long. The CDR3 sequence is CASSPLEDQPQHF. CDR3 bases: TGTGCCAGCTCACCGTTAGAGGACCAGCCCCAGCATTTT.

This clonotype was seen a handful of times. This chain connects TRBV29-1 to TRBJ2-3; D is possibly TRBD2 (5 bases). Trimming removed 6 bases from V and 3 bases from J, with 7 bases in between. The germline V gene has CDR1 SQVTM and CDR2 ANQGSEA. The CDR3 covers 11 residues. The CDR3 bases are TGCAGCGTGGGAGCGACAGATACGCAGTATTTT. Protein sequence: CSVGATDTQYF.

This clonotype has more than one count but fewer than ten. V usage is TRBV11-2 and J usage is TRBJ2-1; D perhaps matches TRBD2 (7 bases). With 1 base removed from V and 7 bases from J, the gap between germline ends came to 23 bases. This CDR3 is 18 amino acids long. Germline CDR1 reads SGHAT; CDR2 reads FQNNGV. The CDR3 sequence: CASSLVVGGGGGGNEQFF. For the CDR3, the DNA is TGTGCCAGCAGCTTAGTAGTTGGGGGCGGGGGAGGTGGGAATGAGCAGTTCTTC.

This clonotype was counted only a few times. The chain has TRBV7-9 and TRBJ1-1; TRBD1 is a possible D gene (5 bases). CDR3 size: 13 residues. Germline V gene sequence: CDR1 SEHNR, CDR2 FQNEAQ (reference sequence). The germline V and J ends were trimmed by 1 base and 7 bases, with 10 bases remaining between them. The CDR3 bases are TGTGCCAGCAGCTTAGACCGGGGGGATGAAGCTTTCTTT. Its translation: CASSLDRGDEAFF.

The chain is built from TRBV6-5 and TRBJ1-5; D not resolved. V gave up 5 bases and J gave up 0 bases, with 11 bases separating them. This CDR3 has 15 amino acids. Looked up from germline, CDR1 is MNHEY and CDR2 is SVGAGI. The CDR3 is CASSPSDGSNQPQHF. Written as DNA, the CDR3 is TGTGCCAGCAGTCCCTCGGACGGTAGCAATCAGCCCCAGCATTTT.